The T cell receptor beta chain under discussion was sequenced for a study of Graves' ophthalmopathy and Graves' hyperthyroidism listed by TCRdb under 2018. Turning to the overall study: Peripheral blood was collected before any treatment was given, at the time of initial diagnosis. TCR beta repertoire signatures were used to distinguish Graves' ophthalmopathy from Graves' hyperthyroidism and to predict progression to ophthalmopathy. In total, 135 blood samples were TCR-sequenced: fewer than 50 ophthalmopathy, some 75 hyperthyroidism and approximately 17 hyperthyroidism-to-ophthalmopathy patients. To explore V-J signatures distinguishing ophthalmopathy from hyperthyroidism, a discovery set of about 99 patients (roughly 45 ophthalmopathy, roughly 56 stable hyperthyroidism) was enrolled. For independent validation, a separate cohort was made up of about 18 hyperthyroidism patients plus 17 patients who later progressed from hyperthyroidism to ophthalmopathy. T-cell repertoires of thyroid tissue and blood were compared in 5 or 6 hyperthyroidism patients. Following sample collection, hyperthyroidism patients were given methimazole at a starting dose of 30 mg daily, and ophthalmopathy patients were given high-dose intravenous methylprednisolone. The 100 discovery patients were randomly split 7:3 into training and test sets.

A patient counted as having stable hyperthyroidism if there was no progression to ophthalmopathy within 18 months of follow-up. Patients with hyperthyroidism were aged 18 to 65 years, had been newly diagnosed, and had a disease duration of less than 2 months. Patients with other autoimmune diseases, uncontrolled infections, pregnancy or lactation were excluded from the study. Clinical symptoms, serum thyroxine, TRAb, thyroid ultrasound and orbital computed tomography formed the basis of the diagnosis. PBMCs were isolated from approximately 10 ml of fresh peripheral blood by Ficoll-Paque density gradient centrifugation. Trizol reagent was used to extract the total RNA, and its quality was then checked on an Agilent 2100 Bioanalyzer. Details on this clonotype: Its antigen is unknown. Base qualities were left out, and no much larger clone turns up one base away.

For repertoire sequencing, TCR beta CDR3 regions were amplified from RNA transcripts. A first-round RT-PCR used HTBI primers with the Qiagen OneStep RT-PCR kit, followed by a second-round multiplex PCR, size selection and purification. Libraries were sequenced on an Illumina HiSeq2000 using paired-end 100 bp reads. In the original analysis: SOAPnuke was used to process the reads, throwing out any read that had adapters, had uncalled bases, had a mean Phred below 15, or lacked an exact constant-primer or identifier match. COPE v1.2.5 was used to merge high-quality paired reads. Each unique nucleotide sequence was treated as a clonotype, and MiTCR v1.1 was used to align the clonotypes to the IMGT TRB V, D and J references. The analysis was limited to V-J combinations with a frequency above 0.0001, which together covered about 99% of the repertoires. For each V-J combination, a TCR clonal expansion and chaos score was defined as the ratio of F50 clonal expansion to chaos observed in the TCRdist matrix. Welch's t-statistics and random forest were used to reduce features to some 13 V-J combinations, which were fed into a naive Bayes classifier. The Morisita-Horn index was used to measure how similar the thyroid and blood repertoires were. In-frame beta chains were kept once TCRdb had trimmed the public reads at Q25 with fastp and called clones with MiXCR. Identical CDR3 protein sequences are pooled into one entry, listed with their most common genes and DNA. These V and J calls derive from TCRdb rather than the authors' analysis. The sample data list roughly 420,000 distinct CDR3 sequences, and under 25% of these were observed just once. The top ten clones comprise around 3% of the sample.

The germline V gene encodes CDR1 MNHNS and CDR2 SASEGT. At the junction V is shortened by 6 bases and J by 4 bases; bases outside the gene matches: 7. Its CDR3 holds 15 amino acids, cysteine through phenylalanine. Only CDR3 DNA is held: 45 bases, read in frame from base 1. Broad study findings and their caveats: Sample size was not statistically predetermined, and group allocation was not concealed from the investigators. Most of the expanded thyroid clonotypes with a frequency above 0.001 were also detected in blood, and it was suggested that the thyroid immune response may be reflected by blood repertoires. In validation, the model predicted ophthalmopathy progression with about 64% sensitivity and approximately 78% specificity; roughly eleven predicted patients were CT-confirmed with GO in a median of approximately six months. The 13-signature model separated ophthalmopathy from stable hyperthyroidism with approximately 85% sensitivity and about 81% specificity in cross-validation, and 80%/75% in the test set.

The source material was peripheral blood. This sequence was found in a woman under 30 with stable Graves' hyperthyroidism. Donor details come from another sample of the same person, matched by shared clones. The chain joins TRBV6-1 to TRBJ2-5, with 11 bases aligning to TRBD2. Here is the DNA: TGTGCCAGCAGCCCTAGCGGGAGGAAGGGAGAGACCCAGTACTTC. It translates to CASSPSGRKGETQYF.